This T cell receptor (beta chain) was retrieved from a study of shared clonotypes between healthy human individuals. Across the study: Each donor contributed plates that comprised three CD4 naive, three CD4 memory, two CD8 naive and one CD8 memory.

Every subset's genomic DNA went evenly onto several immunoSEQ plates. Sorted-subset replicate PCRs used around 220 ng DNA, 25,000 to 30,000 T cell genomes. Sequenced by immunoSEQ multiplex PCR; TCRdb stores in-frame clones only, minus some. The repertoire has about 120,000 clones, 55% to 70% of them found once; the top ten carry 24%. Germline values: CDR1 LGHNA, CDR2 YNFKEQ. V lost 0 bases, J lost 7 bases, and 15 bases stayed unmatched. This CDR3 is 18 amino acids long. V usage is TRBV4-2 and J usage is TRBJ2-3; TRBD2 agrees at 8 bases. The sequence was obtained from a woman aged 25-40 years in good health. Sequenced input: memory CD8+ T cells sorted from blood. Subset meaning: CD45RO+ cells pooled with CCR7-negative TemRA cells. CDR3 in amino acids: CASSQDVLREDVLNTQYF. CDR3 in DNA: TGTGCCAGCAGCCAAGATGTTTTGCGGGAGGATGTCTTAAATACGCAGTATTTT.